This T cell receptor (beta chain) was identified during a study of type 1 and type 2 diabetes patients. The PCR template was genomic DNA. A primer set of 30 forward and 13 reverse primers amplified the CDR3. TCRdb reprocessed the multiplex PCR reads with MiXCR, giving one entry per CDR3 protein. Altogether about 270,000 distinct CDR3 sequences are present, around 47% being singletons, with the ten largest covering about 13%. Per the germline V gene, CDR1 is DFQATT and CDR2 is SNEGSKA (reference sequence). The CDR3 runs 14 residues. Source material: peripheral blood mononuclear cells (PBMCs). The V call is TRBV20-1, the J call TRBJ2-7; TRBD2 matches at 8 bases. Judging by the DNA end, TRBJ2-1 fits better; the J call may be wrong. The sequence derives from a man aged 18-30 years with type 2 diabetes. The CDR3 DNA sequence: TGCAGTGCTAGAGTAGTTGGCGGGAGGAATGAGCAGTTCTTC. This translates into CSARVVGGRNEQFF.